The sequence of this T cell receptor (beta chain) was determined in a study of beta chain features in type 1 diabetes. The study's findings and limits: Within each of all four CD4+ subsets, Type 1 diabetes patients had TCRB CDR3s that were moderately but significantly shorter.

This clone was seen a handful of times. Its antigen is unidentified. Reverse transcribing all isolated RNA meant expressed TCRB transcripts were sequenced. The average output of naive, central memory and regulatory T cell samples was 3.6 million or so reads. Produced via immunoSEQ multiplex PCR; TCRdb's table is partial and in-frame only. In the table there are roughly 730,000 clones, roughly 12% of which are singletons. The germline V gene encodes CDR1 SNHLY and CDR2 FYNNEI. CDR3 length: 12 amino acids. V was cut by 5 bases and J by 4 bases, with 9 bases left in between. This sequence originates from a man younger than 30 with type 1 diabetes. The chain couples TRBV2 to TRBJ2-7; D unclear. The specimen sequenced was naive CD4+ T cells from blood. The CDR3 coding sequence is TGTGCCAGCAGTCCCCTGGGGTACGAGCAGTACTTC. Residues: CASSPLGYEQYF.